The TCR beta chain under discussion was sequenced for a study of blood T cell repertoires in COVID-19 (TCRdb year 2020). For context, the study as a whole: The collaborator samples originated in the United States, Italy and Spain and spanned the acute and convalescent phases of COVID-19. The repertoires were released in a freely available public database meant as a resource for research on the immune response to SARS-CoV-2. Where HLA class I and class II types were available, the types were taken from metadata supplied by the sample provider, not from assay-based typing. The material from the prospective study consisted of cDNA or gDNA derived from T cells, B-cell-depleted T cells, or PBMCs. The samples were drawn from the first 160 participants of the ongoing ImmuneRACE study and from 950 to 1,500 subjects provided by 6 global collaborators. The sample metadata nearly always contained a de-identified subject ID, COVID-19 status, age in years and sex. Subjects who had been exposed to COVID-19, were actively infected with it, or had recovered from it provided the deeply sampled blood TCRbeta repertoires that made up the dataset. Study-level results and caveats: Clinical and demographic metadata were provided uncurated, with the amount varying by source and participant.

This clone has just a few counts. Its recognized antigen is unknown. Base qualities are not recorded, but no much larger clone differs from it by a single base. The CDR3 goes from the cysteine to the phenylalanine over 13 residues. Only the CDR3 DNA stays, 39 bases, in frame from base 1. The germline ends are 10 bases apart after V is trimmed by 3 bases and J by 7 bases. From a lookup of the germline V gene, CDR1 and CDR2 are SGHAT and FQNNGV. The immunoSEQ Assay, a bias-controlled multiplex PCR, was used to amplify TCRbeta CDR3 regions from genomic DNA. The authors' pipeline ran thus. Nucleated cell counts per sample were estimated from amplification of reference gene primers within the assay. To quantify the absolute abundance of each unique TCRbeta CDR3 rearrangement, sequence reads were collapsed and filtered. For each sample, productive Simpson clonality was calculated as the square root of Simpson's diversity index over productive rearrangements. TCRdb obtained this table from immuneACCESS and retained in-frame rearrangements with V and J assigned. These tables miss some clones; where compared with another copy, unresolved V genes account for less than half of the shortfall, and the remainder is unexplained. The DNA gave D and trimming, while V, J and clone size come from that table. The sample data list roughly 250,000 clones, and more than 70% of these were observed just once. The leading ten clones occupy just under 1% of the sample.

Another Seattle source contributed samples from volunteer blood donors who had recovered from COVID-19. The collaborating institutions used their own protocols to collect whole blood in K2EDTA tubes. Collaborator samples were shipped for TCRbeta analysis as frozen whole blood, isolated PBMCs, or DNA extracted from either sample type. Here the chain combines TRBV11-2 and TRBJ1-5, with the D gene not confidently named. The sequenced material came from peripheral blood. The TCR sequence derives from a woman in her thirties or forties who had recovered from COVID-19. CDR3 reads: CASSFRREQPQHF. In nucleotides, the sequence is TGTGCCAGCAGCTTCCGACGGGAGCAGCCCCAGCATTTT.